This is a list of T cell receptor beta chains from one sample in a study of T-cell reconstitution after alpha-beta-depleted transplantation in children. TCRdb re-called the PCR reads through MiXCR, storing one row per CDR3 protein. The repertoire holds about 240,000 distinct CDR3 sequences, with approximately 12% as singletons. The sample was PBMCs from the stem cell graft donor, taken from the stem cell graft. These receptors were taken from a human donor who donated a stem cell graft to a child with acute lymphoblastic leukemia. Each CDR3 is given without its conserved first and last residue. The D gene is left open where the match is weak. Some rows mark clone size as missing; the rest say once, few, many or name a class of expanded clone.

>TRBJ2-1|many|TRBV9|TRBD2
ASSVGLAGYEQF
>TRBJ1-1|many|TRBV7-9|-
ASSPPQGINTEAF
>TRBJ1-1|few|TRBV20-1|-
SASLGPGWANTEAF
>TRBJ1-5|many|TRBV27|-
ASSLRIDNQPQH
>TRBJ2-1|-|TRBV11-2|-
ATSQRRGNNEQF
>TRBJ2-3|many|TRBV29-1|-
SVGEARRGTQY
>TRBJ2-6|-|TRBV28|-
ASSPLRGETGANVLT
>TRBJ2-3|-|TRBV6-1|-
ASREQALGTDTQY
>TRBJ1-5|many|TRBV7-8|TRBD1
ASSSPGQGLFNQPQH
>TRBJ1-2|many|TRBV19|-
ASSRIIQGTADGYT